This T cell receptor beta chain appears in the sequencing data of a study of monozygotic twins with inflammatory bowel disease. Looked up from germline, CDR1 is SGHNT and CDR2 is YYREEE (reference sequence). The CDR3 covers 15 residues. The template switching step added UMIs that contained a 6-nucleotide sample barcode. Reprocessing the 5' RACE reads, TCRdb reports a single entry for every CDR3 protein and omits DNA. This listing includes approximately 120,000 distinct CDR3 sequences. The source material was blood. The TCR originated in a human donor with ulcerative colitis or Crohn's disease, or a healthy co-twin of an affected twin (not recorded which). This chain uses TRBV5-4 with TRBJ1-4; the D call of TRBD1 rests on TCRdb alone, since no DNA is present to check it. The CDR3 reads CASSLGGSTNEKLFF.